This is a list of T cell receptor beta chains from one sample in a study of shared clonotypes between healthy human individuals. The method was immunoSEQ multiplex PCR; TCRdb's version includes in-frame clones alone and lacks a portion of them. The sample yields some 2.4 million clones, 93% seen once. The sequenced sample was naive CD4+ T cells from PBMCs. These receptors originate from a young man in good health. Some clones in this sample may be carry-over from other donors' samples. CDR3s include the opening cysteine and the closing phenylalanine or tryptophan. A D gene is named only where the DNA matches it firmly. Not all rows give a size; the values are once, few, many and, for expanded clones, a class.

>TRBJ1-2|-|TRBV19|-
TGTGCCAGTAGTATTCAGCAGGACCATGGCTACACCTTC
CASSIQQDHGYTF
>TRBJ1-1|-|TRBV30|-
TGTGCCTGGAGGGGAATGAACACTGAAGCTTTCTTT
CAWRGMNTEAFF
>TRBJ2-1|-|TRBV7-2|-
TGTGCCAGCAGCCAACAATTGATAGGTACCGATGAGCAGTTCTTC
CASSQQLIGTDEQFF
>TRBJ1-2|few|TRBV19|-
TGTGCCAGTAGTCCTGACTCCGGGACCCATGGCTACACCTTC
CASSPDSGTHGYTF
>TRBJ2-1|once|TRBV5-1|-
TGCGCCAGCAGCTTGGTGGCTGGGTCTGAGGAGCAGTTCTTC
CASSLVAGSEEQFF
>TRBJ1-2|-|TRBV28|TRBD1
TGTGCCAGCACCCTACAGGGGGGCTCCTATGGCTACACCTTC
CASTLQGGSYGYTF
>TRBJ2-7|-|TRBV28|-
TGTGCCAGCAGCCTCCCGCAGGTCCAAGAGCAGTACTTC
CASSLPQVQEQYF
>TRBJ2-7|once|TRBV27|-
TGTGCCAGCAGGGCCGGGTCCCTAGGCTCCTACGAGCAGTACTTC
CASRAGSLGSYEQYF
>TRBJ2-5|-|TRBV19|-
TGTGCCAGTAGTATAGATCTATGGAGACGTCCGGGGGACAAGTACTTC
CASSIDLWRRPGDKYF
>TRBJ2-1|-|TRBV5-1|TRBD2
TGCGCCAGCAGCTCCTTTAGCGGGAGGGCGGGCAATGAGCAGTTCTTC
CASSSFSGRAGNEQFF
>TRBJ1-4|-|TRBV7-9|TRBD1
TGTGCCAGCAGCCCGCCTTTGGGGACAGATGAAAAACTGTTTTTT
CASSPPLGTDEKLFF
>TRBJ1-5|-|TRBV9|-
TGTGCCAGCAGCGTAGGGTTAGGGTTAAATCAGCCCCAGCATTTT
CASSVGLGLNQPQHF